This paragraph covers one T cell receptor beta chain sequence. CDR3 length: 14 residues. The protocol was immunoSEQ multiplex PCR, while the TCRdb copy is restricted to in-frame clones and leaves out a portion. Here the sample spans 240,000 or so clones, roughly 89% being singletons. These data belong to a study of blood T cell repertoires in COVID-19. Study details: T cells, B-cell-depleted T cells, or PBMCs supplied cDNA or gDNA.

Clinical history as reported by participants underpinned cohort assignment. Donors in Cohort 3 who had recovered were those with two negative PCRs, healthcare professional clearance, or resolution of their symptoms. This rearrangement joins TRBV21-1 to TRBJ1-2. TRBV21-1 is recorded as a pseudogene. Input material: PBMCs or T cells enriched from blood (not recorded which). The sequence was collected from a man aged 40-49 years who had recovered from COVID-19. DNA of the CDR3: TGTGCCAGCAGCAAAGGCGGGTCTAACTATGGCTACACCTTC. It translates to CASSKGGSNYGYTF.